The 27 T cell receptor beta chains reported below all come from one sample, sequenced in a study of T cells after yellow fever vaccination. MiXCR was run by TCRdb on the 5' RACE reads, yielding one entry per CDR3 protein. Of a few hundred thousand distinct CDR3 sequences listed, roughly 3.5% are singletons. The material was PBMCs, obtained 15 days after the yellow fever booster vaccination. The receptors come from a man younger than 35 who received the YFV17D yellow fever vaccine.

This clonotype was recorded at least ten times. The chain couples TRBV5-1 to TRBJ2-3; TRBD2 matches 9 bases. V lost 9 bases, J lost 0 bases, and 5 bases stayed unmatched. This CDR3 contains 14 residues. CDR1 is SGHRS and CDR2 is YFSETQ in the germline V gene. CDR3 region: CATAGGPSTDTQYF. The CDR3 DNA is TGCGCCACCGCGGGGGGGCCGAGCACAGATACGCAGTATTTT.

V gene TRBV5-4 combines with J gene TRBJ2-5; 9 bases match TRBD1. CDR3 length equals 16 residues. Germline-derived CDR1 and CDR2 are SGHNT and YYREEE (reference sequence). V lost 4 bases and J lost 1; bases outside the gene matches: 8. Here the CDR3 DNA reads TGTGCCAGCAGCACCCCGCCGGGACAGGGCCAAGAGACCCAGTACTTC. As protein: CASSTPPGQGQETQYF.

Many counts were recorded for this clonotype. The CDR3 protein is CATSEVRAGSPLHF. The CDR3 region has the DNA TGTGCCACGTCTGAGGTCAGAGCCGGTTCACCCCTCCACTTT. The chain is built from TRBV10-3 and TRBJ1-6; D gene unclear. Germline CDR1 reads ENHRY; CDR2 reads SYGVKD. The CDR3 runs 14 residues. Trimming left V 10 bases short and J 9 bases short, with 19 bases between.

Ten or more counts support this clonotype. The V gene is TRBV12-3 or TRBV12-4, the J gene TRBJ1-1; TRBD1 is a possible D gene (6 bases). The V end was cut by 7 bases, the J end by 5 bases, with 20 bases between. The CDR3 is 15 amino acids. CDR3 sequence reads: CASMVSGGRRTEAFF. The CDR3 DNA reads as TGTGCCAGCATGGTCTCGGGGGGCCGGCGGACTGAAGCTTTCTTT.

This clonotype has a count of ten or more. V gene TRBV4-1 combines with J gene TRBJ1-1; D perhaps matches TRBD1 (5 bases). Germline CDR1 reads MGHRA; CDR2 reads YSYEKL. The V end lost 0 bases, the J end lost 4 bases, and 12 bases lay between the germline ends. The CDR3 is 15 amino acids. The CDR3 nucleotides read TGCGCCAGCAGCCAAGAGGACAATATGGGCACTGAAGCTTTCTTT. It codes for CASSQEDNMGTEAFF.

In its sample, this clonotype was seen many times. The chain joins TRBV7-2 to TRBJ1-5; no firm D call. Trimming cost V 1 base and J 0 bases, with 7 bases left between them. Germline assignment: CDR1 SGHTA and CDR2 FQGNSA. This CDR3 has 15 amino acids. DNA of the CDR3: TGTGCCAGCAGCTTAGTCAGTTATAGCAATCAGCCCCAGCATTTT. Amino acid sequence: CASSLVSYSNQPQHF.

Details on this clonotype: This may be a read error, as it is one base from a much larger clone. This rearrangement joins TRBV5-1 to TRBJ1-2, with D tentatively TRBD1 (5 bases). The CDR3 spans 15 residues. Germline V CDR1 and CDR2: SGHRS, YFSETQ. V lost 0 bases and J 8 bases, leaving 17 bases between the germline ends. The chain's CDR3 is CASSLAQGLSFGYTF. CDR3 coding DNA: TGCGCCAGCAGCTTGGCTCAGGGTTTATCATTCGGCTACACCTTC.

This clonotype has a count of ten or more. The V gene is TRBV12-3 or TRBV12-4, the J gene TRBJ2-2; D might be TRBD2 (5 bases). The CDR3 extends over 14 amino acids. The V end lost 5 bases, the J end lost 2 bases, and 9 bases lay between the germline ends. CDR3 nucleotides: TGTGCCAGCAGTCCCGGGATTAACACCGGGGAGCTGTTTTTT. Its translation: CASSPGINTGELFF.

In its sample, this clonotype was seen many times. This chain joins TRBV9 and TRBJ1-6; 7 bases are shared with TRBD1. Unmatched junction bases numbered 7, after V lost 3 bases and J lost 10 bases. Per germline, CDR1 SGDLS and CDR2 YYNGEE. This CDR3 spans 14 amino acids. The CDR3 here is CASSATGVRSPLHF. The DNA of the CDR3 is TGTGCCAGCAGCGCCACAGGGGTTCGATCACCCCTCCACTTT.

This clonotype was picked up many times. This chain links TRBV7-9 with TRBJ2-3; the D is unclear. CDR3 length: 15 residues. V was trimmed by 5 bases and J by 4 bases, leaving 16 bases between them. CDR1 SEHNR and CDR2 FQNEAQ come from the germline V gene (reference sequence). In nucleotides, the CDR3 is TGTGCCAGCAGCCCCTCGGTGGGGATAGCAGATACGCAGTATTTT. This gives the protein CASSPSVGIADTQYF.

CDR3 amino acids: CSAVTGNTQYF. For the CDR3, the DNA is TGCAGTGCTGTCACCGGTAACACGCAGTATTTT. This chain links TRBV20-1 with TRBJ2-3; no reliable D call. V lost 5 bases, J lost 9 bases, and 12 bases lay in between. Germline-derived CDR1 and CDR2 are DFQATT and SNEGSKA (reference sequence). CDR3 size: 11 residues.

This clonotype was seen ten or more times. The chain combines TRBV6-2 or TRBV6-3 with TRBJ1-1; D ambiguous. The CDR3 has 16 residues. Looked up from germline, CDR1 is MNHEY and CDR2 is SVGEGT. The V end was cut by 0 bases, the J end by 0 bases, with 11 bases between. The CDR3 DNA follows: TGTGCCAGCAGTTACTCAGCCAGGCCCATGAACACTGAAGCTTTCTTT. Amino acids: CASSYSARPMNTEAFF.

In this sample, this clonotype turned up many times. The CDR3 DNA reads TGCAGTGCTAGAAAGCCCAGCGGGATGAATACGCAGTATTTT. Protein product: CSARKPSGMNTQYF. This chain links TRBV20-1 with TRBJ2-3; TRBD2 matches at 7 bases. Losses at the gene ends were 2 bases for V and 7 bases for J; bases not matched to a gene: 9. The CDR3 is 14 residues long. The V gene's germline CDR1 is DFQATT and CDR2 SNEGSKA (reference sequence).

V is TRBV7-6 and J is TRBJ2-3; 9 bases are shared with TRBD2. The CDR3 has 16 residues. After removal of 5 bases from V and 6 bases from J, the junction contained 12 bases not matched to a gene. Germline lookup yields CDR1 SGHVS and CDR2 FNYEAQ. CDR3 sequence: CASSPLAGANADTQYF. The CDR3 DNA reads TGTGCCAGCAGCCCATTAGCGGGGGCAAACGCGGATACGCAGTATTTT.

At least ten counts were recorded for this clonotype. The chain links TRBV7-2 to TRBJ2-5; possibly TRBD2 for D (6 bases). Looked up from germline, CDR1 is SGHTA and CDR2 is FQGNSA. Deletions cut 4 bases from V and 4 bases from J, with 13 bases between. This CDR3 has 14 amino acids. CDR3 nucleotide sequence: TGTGCCAGCAGCTATGCGGGGTGGGGAGAGACCCAGTACTTC. This gives the protein CASSYAGWGETQYF.

This clonotype has at least ten counts. This chain uses TRBV7-3 with TRBJ2-1; D remains unclear. The CDR3 runs 15 residues. Germline values: CDR1 SGHTA, CDR2 FQGTGA. Trimming shortened V by 4 bases and J by 0 bases, and 10 bases separated the two germline ends. CDR3 DNA: TGTGCCAGCAGCTCGGACCCCGCCTCCTACAATGAGCAGTTCTTC. As protein: CASSSDPASYNEQFF.

This clonotype turned up a few times. This chain links TRBV7-8 with TRBJ1-5, with D maybe TRBD1 (6 bases). CDR3 length: 16 residues. Looked up from germline, CDR1 is SGHVS and CDR2 is FQNEAQ. With 2 bases removed from V and 7 bases from J, the gap between germline ends came to 18 bases. CDR3 residues: CASSLLIMTGNQPQHF. The CDR3 nucleotides are TGTGCCAGCAGCTTATTGATCATGACAGGAAACCAGCCCCAGCATTTT.

This clonotype was seen many times. This rearrangement joins TRBV28 to TRBJ2-2; TRBD1 or TRBD2 may be the D gene (5 bases each). The V gene's germline CDR1 is MDHEN and CDR2 SYDVKM. Trimming removed 2 bases from V and 6 bases from J, with 10 bases in between. The CDR3 is made up of 14 amino acids. The CDR3 coding sequence is TGTGCCAGCAGTTTACCCAGGGACGCCGGGGAGCTGTTTTTT. Amino acids: CASSLPRDAGELFF.

This clonotype was counted many times. The chain carries TRBV12-3 or TRBV12-4 and TRBJ2-7; the match to TRBD2 covers 8 bases. V lost 3 bases, J lost 2 bases, and 6 bases stayed unmatched. The CDR3 contains 15 residues. CDR3: CASSFARGGPYEQYF. CDR3 nucleotide sequence: TGTGCCAGCAGTTTTGCACGGGGGGGACCCTACGAGCAGTACTTC.

This clonotype showed up many times. This chain connects TRBV7-9 to TRBJ1-2; 7 bases agree with TRBD1. Germline V gene sequence: CDR1 SEHNR, CDR2 FQNEAQ (reference sequence). The CDR3 contains 15 residues. The V segment lost 1 base and the J segment 5 bases; nucleotides outside the gene matches: 7. The CDR3 DNA is TGTGCCAGCAGCTTAGTTAGCGACAGGGAATATGGCTACACCTTC. Protein product: CASSLVSDREYGYTF.

This clonotype showed up many times. The rearrangement uses TRBV30 and TRBJ1-1; D not resolved. The CDR3 is 13 residues long. V dropped 0 bases and J dropped 3 bases, with 8 bases sitting between them. Per the germline V gene, CDR1 is GTSNPN and CDR2 is SVGIG (reference sequence). CDR3 sequence (DNA): TGTGCCTGGAGTGTACTCGGGGACACTGAAGCTTTCTTT. Translating it yields CAWSVLGDTEAFF.

This clonotype has a count of ten or more. The J gene is TRBJ2-5, the V gene TRBV5-1; TRBD1 might be the D (7 bases). The germline V gene has CDR1 SGHRS and CDR2 YFSETQ. Between the trimmed V and J ends, which lost 3 bases and 2 bases, there was a span of 11 bases. The CDR3 is made up of 14 amino acids. The CDR3 is CASSSGDSQETQYF. CDR3 sequence (DNA): TGCGCCAGCAGCTCGGGGGACAGTCAAGAGACCCAGTACTTC.

The chain combines TRBV12-3 or TRBV12-4 with TRBJ1-6; 8 bases line up with TRBD1. V lost 1 base to trimming and J lost 9 bases; unmatched junction nucleotides: 5. The CDR3 contains 15 residues. The CDR3: CASSLVGTGFSPLHF. The CDR3 DNA reads TGTGCCAGCAGTTTAGTCGGGACAGGATTTTCACCCCTCCACTTT.

This clonotype was detected many times. This chain joins TRBV5-1 and TRBJ2-3; TRBD1 aligns across 7 bases. CDR3 length: 15 amino acids. Germline CDR1 reads SGHRS; CDR2 reads YFSETQ. J lost 2 bases, V lost 1 base, and 4 bases had no gene match. The CDR3 spells CASSLWQGDTDTQYF. The CDR3 bases are TGCGCCAGCAGCTTGTGGCAGGGGGACACAGATACGCAGTATTTT.

This clonotype was observed at least ten times. J is TRBJ2-1 and V is TRBV5-1, with 15 bases matching TRBD2. With 4 bases clipped from V and 5 bases from J, the junction kept 7 bases outside the gene matches. The CDR3 extends over 17 amino acids. The V gene's germline CDR1 is SGHRS and CDR2 YFSETQ. The CDR3 spells CASSERTSGGANNEQFF. Here the CDR3 DNA reads TGCGCCAGCAGCGAACGGACTAGCGGGGGGGCAAACAATGAGCAGTTCTTC.

This clonotype came up many times. This sequence joins TRBV4-3 and TRBJ2-1, with TRBD2 as a possible D gene (7 bases). Germline V lookup: CDR1 LGHNA, CDR2 YSLEER. V dropped 4 bases and J dropped 5 bases, with 18 bases sitting between them. This CDR3 has 16 amino acids. DNA of the CDR3: TGCGCCAGCAGCCCCCTTGGGGGGGCGGTTGACAATGAGCAGTTCTTC. Translated, it gives CASSPLGGAVDNEQFF.

This clonotype appeared many times. The rearrangement joins TRBV10-3 to TRBJ2-3, with D perhaps TRBD1 (5 bases). Germline V gene data show CDR1 as ENHRY and CDR2 as SYGVKD. V dropped 3 bases and J dropped 4 bases, with 11 bases sitting between them. This CDR3 contains 14 residues. The DNA for the CDR3 is TGTGCCATCAGTGACGCAGGGTATCCAGATACGCAGTATTTT. Translation: CAISDAGYPDTQYF.